This T cell receptor (beta chain) was identified during a study of glioma-infiltrating T cells. The CDR3 contains 17 residues. V lost 4 bases to trimming and J lost 5 bases; unmatched junction nucleotides: 9. Germline values: CDR1 SNHLY, CDR2 FYNNEI. Amplification of TCR alpha and beta CDR3 regions from RNA used iRepertoire nested multiplex PCR. A single record per CDR3 protein comes from TCRdb applying MiXCR to the multiplex PCR reads. The sample consists of 400,000 or so distinct CDR3 sequences, about two fifths of them appearing once. This sequence joins TRBV2 and TRBJ2-5; 14 bases agree with TRBD2. Sequenced input: glioma tissue, nonneoplastic brain tissue, or PBMCs (not recorded which). This receptor was taken from a human donor with low-grade glioma or glioblastoma, undergoing nonglioma brain surgery, or in good health (not recorded which). The DNA for the CDR3 is TGTGCCAGCAGTGGGGGGACTAGCGGGAGAAGGTGGGAGACCCAGTACTTC. Amino acids: CASSGGTSGRRWETQYF.